The present entry profiles one T cell receptor (beta chain) with its context. This record belongs to a study of blood T cell repertoires in COVID-19. Across the study: The study drew acute and convalescent COVID-19 samples from the United States, Italy and Spain. PBMCs, B-cell-depleted T cells, or T cells were the source of the cDNA or gDNA that made up the material.

Per the original data handling: Nucleated cell counts were estimated from reference gene primer amplification. Sequenced by immunoSEQ multiplex PCR; TCRdb stores in-frame clones only, minus some. V, J and clone size reflect that table, while D and trimming were determined from the DNA. The data hold fewer than 75,000 clones, with about 88% observed a single time. This CDR3 has 14 residues. CDR1 is LNHDA, CDR2 SQIVND, per germline (reference sequence). The ends lost 7 bases at V and 6 bases at J; junction bases unmatched: 11. The chain uses TRBV19 and TRBJ2-7, with TRBD1 matching over 8 bases. The clonotype was recovered from a man aged 70-80 years with acute or convalescent COVID-19. The material sequenced was peripheral blood. The CDR3 region is CASKDGQGAAEQYF. CDR3 DNA sequence: TGTGCCAGTAAGGATGGGCAGGGGGCGGCCGAGCAGTACTTC.